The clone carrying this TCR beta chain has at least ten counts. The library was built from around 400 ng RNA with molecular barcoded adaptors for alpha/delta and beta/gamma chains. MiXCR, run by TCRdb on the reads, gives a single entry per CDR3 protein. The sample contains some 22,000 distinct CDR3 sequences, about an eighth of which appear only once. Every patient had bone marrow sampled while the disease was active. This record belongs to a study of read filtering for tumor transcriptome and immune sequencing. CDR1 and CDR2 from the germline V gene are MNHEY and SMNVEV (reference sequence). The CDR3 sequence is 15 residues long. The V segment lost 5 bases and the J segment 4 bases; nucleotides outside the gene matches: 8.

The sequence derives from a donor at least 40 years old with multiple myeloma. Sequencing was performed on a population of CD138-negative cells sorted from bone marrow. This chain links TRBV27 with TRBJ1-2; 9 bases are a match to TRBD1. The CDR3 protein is CASSPRQGVVYGYTF. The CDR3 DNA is TGTGCCAGCAGTCCGAGACAGGGGGTGGTCTATGGCTACACCTTC.